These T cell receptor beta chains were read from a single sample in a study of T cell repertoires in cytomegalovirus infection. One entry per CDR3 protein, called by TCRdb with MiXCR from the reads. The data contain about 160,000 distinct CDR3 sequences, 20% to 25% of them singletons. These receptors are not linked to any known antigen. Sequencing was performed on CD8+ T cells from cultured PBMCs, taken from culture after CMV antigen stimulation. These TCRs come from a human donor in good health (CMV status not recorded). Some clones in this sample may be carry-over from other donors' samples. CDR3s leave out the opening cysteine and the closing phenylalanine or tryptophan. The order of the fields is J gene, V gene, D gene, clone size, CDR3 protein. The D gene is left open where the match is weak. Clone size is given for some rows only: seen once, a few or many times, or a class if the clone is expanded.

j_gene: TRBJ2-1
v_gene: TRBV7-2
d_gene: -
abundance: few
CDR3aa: ASSPFSLNEQF

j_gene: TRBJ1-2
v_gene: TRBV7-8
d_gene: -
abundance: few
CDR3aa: ASSETGSYGYT

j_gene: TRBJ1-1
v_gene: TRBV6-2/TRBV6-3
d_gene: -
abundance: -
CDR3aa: ASSYRRGVSTEAF

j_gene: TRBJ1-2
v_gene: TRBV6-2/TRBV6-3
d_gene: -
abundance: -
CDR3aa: ASSYSLTTVRT

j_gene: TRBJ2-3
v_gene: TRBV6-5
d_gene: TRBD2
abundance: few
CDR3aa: ASSPGLAGGLTSTDTQY

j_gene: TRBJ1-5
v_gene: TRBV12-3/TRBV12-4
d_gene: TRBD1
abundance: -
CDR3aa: ASSPYQDRAAQPQH

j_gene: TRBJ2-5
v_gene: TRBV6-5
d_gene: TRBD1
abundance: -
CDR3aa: ASSYSNPLEGQGTEETQY

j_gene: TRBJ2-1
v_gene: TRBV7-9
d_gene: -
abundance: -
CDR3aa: ASRSQANEQF

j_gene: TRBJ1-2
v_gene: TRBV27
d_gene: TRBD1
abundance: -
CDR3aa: ASSSQGQGIWDGYT

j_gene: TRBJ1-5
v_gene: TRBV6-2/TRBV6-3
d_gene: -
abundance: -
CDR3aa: ASSYVAGDQPQH

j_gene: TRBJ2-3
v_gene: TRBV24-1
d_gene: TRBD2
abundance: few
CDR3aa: ATSELIAGEADTQY

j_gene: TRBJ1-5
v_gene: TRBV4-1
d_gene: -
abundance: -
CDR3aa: ASSGGGGSNQPQH

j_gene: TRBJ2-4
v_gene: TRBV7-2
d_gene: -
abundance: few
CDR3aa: ASSLDPGIGAKNIQY

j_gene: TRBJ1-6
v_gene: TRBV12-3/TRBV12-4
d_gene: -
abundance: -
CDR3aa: ASSLGTKPLH

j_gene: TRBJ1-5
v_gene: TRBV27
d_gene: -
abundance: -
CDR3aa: ASSSGPGLNQPQH

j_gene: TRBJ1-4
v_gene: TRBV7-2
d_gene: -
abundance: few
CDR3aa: ASSLGSRYLEDEKLF

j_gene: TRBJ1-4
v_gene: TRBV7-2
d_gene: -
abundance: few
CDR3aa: ASSSGGFGEKLF

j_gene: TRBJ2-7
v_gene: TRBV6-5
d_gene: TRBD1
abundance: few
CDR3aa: ASSRATGRYEQY

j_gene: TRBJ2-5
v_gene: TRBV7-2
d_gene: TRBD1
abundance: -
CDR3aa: ASSSRQGEETQY

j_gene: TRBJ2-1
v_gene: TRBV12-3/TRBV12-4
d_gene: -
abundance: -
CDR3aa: ASSRSSSYNEQF

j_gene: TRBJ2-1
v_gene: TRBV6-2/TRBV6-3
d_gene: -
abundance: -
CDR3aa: ASSQGRRSYNEQF

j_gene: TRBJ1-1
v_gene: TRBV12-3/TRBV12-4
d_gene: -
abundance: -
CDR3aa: ASSPWETEAF